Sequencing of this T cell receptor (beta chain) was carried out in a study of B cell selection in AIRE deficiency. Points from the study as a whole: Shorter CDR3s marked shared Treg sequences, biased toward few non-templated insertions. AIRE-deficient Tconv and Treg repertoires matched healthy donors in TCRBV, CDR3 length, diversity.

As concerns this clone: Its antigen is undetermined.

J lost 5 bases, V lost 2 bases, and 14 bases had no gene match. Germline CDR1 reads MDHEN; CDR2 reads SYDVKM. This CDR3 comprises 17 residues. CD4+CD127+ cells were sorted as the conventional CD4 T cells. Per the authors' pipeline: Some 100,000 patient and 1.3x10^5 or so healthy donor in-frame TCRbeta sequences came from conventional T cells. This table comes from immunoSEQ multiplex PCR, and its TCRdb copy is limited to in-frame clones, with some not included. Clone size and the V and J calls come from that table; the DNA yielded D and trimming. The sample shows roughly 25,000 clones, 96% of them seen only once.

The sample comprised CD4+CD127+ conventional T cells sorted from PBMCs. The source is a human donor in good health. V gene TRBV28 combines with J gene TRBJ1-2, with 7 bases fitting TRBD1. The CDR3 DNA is TGTGCCAGCAGTTTAGGGCAGGGCAGGGGGAGGAGGTATGGCTACACCTTC. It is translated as CASSLGQGRGRRYGYTF.